Listed below are T cell receptor beta chains from one sample, sequenced in a study of T cell responses to AZD1222 COVID-19 vaccine. Sequencing used immunoSEQ multiplex PCR; TCRdb keeps in-frame clones, though not all of them. The top ten clones hold roughly 8% of a sample with about 120,000 clones, roughly 90% of them seen once. The starting material was peripheral blood, obtained on day 0 of AZD1222 vaccination. Receptors were obtained from an adult in good health. Both conserved end residues are trimmed from each CDR3.

v_gene,j_gene,len,CDR3aa
TRBV5-1,TRBJ2-1,13,ASSPDGGPYNEQF
TRBV19,TRBJ2-1,11,ASGGSSYNEQF
TRBV5-1,TRBJ2-2,13,ASSLVARDTGELF
TRBV28,TRBJ1-1,10,ATSRGNTEAF
TRBV9,TRBJ1-2,15,ASSGTQRYPSNYGYT
TRBV6-5,TRBJ1-1,10,ASSYPNTEAF
TRBV5-6,TRBJ1-2,13,ASHLPGQGTYGYT
TRBV28,TRBJ1-5,12,ASAPGQGRQPQH
TRBV27,TRBJ2-7,14,ASSKIAGGAGYEQY
TRBV3-1/TRBV3-2,TRBJ1-2,12,ASSQGTDNYGYT
TRBV4-1,TRBJ1-4,12,ASSQEWTNEKLF
TRBV6-1,TRBJ2-5,10,ASSEAVETQY
TRBV6-1,TRBJ2-5,13,ASSELAGGPETQY
TRBV5-6,TRBJ1-2,11,ASSARGVYGYT
TRBV2,TRBJ2-7,11,ASSNSPLYEQY
TRBV2,TRBJ1-2,13,ASTMTGGRGKGYT
TRBV16,TRBJ1-5,13,ASSLRGGTTEPQH
TRBV20-1,TRBJ2-1,11,SASRTSRNEQF
TRBV12-3/TRBV12-4,TRBJ1-2,9,ASRGKLVYT
TRBV19,TRBJ2-7,10,ASSQGADEQY
TRBV6-6,TRBJ1-6,17,ASSPGRIPVSSYNSPLH
TRBV28,TRBJ2-3,17,ASSFDLETPRRRTDTQY
TRBV24-1,TRBJ2-1,13,ATSDLASGYNEQF
TRBV10-2,TRBJ1-1,11,ASRAGLDTEAF
TRBV2,TRBJ1-1,9,ASSANIGTF
TRBV25-1,TRBJ1-3,11,ASSWQGENTIY